The text below deals with one TCR beta chain. The antigen is unknown. Germline and junction disagree at one end, which may indicate a read error. TCRdb called the 5' RACE reads again in MiXCR, with one record for every CDR3 protein. The sample includes roughly 750,000 distinct CDR3 sequences, 20% to 25% of them seen just once. The donors were all healthy and Caucasian. This specimen belongs to a study of identical twins. Study results and caveats: Those out-of-frame alpha sequences shared by twins showed an excess of low generation probability.

CDR1 and CDR2 from the germline V gene are LGHDT and YNNKEL (reference sequence). This CDR3 comprises 16 residues. These same records also appear under a second study, on T cells expressing NK-cell markers. Per that paper: Each of six donors carried dominant NKG2C+ clonotypes accounting for roughly 1.0-7.5% of CD8+ T cells. No clear determination of HCMV specificity was made for expanded NKG2C+ T cell clones.

The material sequenced was PBMCs. The chain recombines TRBV3-1 with TRBJ2-7; no clear D. The TCR sequence derives from a woman aged 18-30 years in good health. The CDR3 region is CASSQESVRFSYEKYF. The CDR3 DNA is TGTGCCAGCAGCCAAGAATCGGTGAGGTTCTCCTACGAGAAGTACTTC.